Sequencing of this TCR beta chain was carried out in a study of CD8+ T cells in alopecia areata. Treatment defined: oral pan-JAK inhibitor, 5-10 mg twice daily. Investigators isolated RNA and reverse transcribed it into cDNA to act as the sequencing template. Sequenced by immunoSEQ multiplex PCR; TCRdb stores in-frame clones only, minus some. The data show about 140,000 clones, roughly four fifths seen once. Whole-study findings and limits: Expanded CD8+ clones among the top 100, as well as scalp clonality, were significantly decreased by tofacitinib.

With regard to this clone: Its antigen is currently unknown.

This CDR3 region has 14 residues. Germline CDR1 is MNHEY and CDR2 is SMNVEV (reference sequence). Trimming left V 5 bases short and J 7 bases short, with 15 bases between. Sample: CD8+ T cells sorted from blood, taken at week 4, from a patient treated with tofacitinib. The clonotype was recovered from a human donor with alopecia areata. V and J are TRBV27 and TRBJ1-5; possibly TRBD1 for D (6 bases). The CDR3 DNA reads TGTGCCAGCAGTCTAATACAGGGAACGCAGCCCCAGCATTTT. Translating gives CASSLIQGTQPQHF.